The entry below gives a single T cell receptor beta chain sequence along with its context. Its antigen remains unknown. A much larger clone differs from this one at a single base, so this may be a read error. Amplification targeted TCR beta CDR3 regions from RNA transcripts. During a first-round RT-PCR of the TCR CDR3, the HTBI primer set was used. MiXCR was run by TCRdb on the multiplex PCR reads, yielding one entry per CDR3 protein. The profile shows hundreds of thousands of distinct CDR3 sequences, approximately 15% of them singletons. Ophthalmopathy in the patients scored at least 3 on Clinical Activity Score and at least 4 on NOSPECS grade, lasting under 3 months. It was uncontrolled infection, other autoimmune disease, pregnancy or lactation that excluded patients. Out of around 10 ml of fresh peripheral blood came the PBMCs. This CDR3 has 11 amino acids. Germline values: CDR1 DFQATT, CDR2 SNEGSKA (reference sequence). The V end lost 8 bases, the J end lost 3 bases, and 10 bases lay between the germline ends.

This sample was taken from a study of T cells in Graves' hyperthyroidism and ophthalmopathy. Study outcomes and limitations: Through a model of 13 V-J features, ophthalmopathy was separated from stable hyperthyroidism.

The sequenced material came from blood. This clonotype originated in a man aged 18 to 29 with Graves' ophthalmopathy. The rearrangement uses TRBV20-1 and TRBJ1-1; maybe TRBD1 (5 bases). The CDR3 region is CSTTAYTEAFF. The CDR3 DNA reads as TGCAGTACGACAGCTTACACTGAAGCTTTCTTT.